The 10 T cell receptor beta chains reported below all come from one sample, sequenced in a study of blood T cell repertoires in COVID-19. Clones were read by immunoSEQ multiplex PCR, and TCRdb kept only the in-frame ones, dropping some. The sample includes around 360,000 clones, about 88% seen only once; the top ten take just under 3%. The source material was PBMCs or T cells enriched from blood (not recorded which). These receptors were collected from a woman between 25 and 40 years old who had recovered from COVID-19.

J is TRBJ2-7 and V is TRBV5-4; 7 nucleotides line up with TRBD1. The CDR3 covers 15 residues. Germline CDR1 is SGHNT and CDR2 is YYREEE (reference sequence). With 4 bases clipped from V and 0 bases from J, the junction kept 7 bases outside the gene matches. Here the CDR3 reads CASSPGQLVSYEQYF. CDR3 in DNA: TGTGCCAGCAGCCCGGGACAGTTGGTCTCCTACGAGCAGTACTTC.

For the CDR3, the DNA is TGCGCCAGCAGCTTGGCCCCGGGTCTTGTCCATGGCTACACCTTC. Encoded protein: CASSLAPGLVHGYTF. The chain couples TRBV5-1 to TRBJ1-2; no firm D call. The CDR3 length is 15 residues. The germline V and J ends were trimmed by 0 bases and 6 bases, with 15 bases remaining between them. Germline V gene lookup returns CDR1 SGHRS and CDR2 YFSETQ.

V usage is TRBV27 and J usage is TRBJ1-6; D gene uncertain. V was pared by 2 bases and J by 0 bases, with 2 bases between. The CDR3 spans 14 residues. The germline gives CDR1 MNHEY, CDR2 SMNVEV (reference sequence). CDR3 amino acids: CASSLLSYNSPLHF. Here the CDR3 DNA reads TGTGCCAGCAGTTTACTCTCCTATAATTCACCCCTCCACTTT.

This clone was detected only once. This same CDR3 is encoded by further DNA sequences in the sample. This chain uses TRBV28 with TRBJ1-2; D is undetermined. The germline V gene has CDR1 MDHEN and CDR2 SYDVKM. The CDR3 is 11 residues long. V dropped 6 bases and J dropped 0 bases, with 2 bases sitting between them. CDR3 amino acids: CASSSNYGYTF. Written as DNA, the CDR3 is TGTGCCAGCAGCTCTAACTATGGCTACACCTTC.

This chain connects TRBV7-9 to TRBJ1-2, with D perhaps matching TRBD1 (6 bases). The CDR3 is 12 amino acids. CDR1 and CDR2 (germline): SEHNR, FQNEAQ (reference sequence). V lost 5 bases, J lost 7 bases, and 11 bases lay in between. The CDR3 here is CASSATGSGYTF. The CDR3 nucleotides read TGTGCCAGCAGCGCCACAGGGTCTGGCTACACCTTC.

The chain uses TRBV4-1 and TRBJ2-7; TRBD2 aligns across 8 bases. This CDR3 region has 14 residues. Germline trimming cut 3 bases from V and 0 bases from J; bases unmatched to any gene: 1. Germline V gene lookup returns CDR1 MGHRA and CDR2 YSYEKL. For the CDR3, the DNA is TGCGCCAGCAGCCATAGCGGGGACTCCTACGAGCAGTACTTC. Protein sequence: CASSHSGDSYEQYF.

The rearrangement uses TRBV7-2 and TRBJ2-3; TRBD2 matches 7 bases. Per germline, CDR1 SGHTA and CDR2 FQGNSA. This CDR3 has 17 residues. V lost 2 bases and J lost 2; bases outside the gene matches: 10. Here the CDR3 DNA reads TGTGCCAGCAGCTTAAGTTGGGCTAGCGGATTCACAGATACGCAGTATTTT. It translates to CASSLSWASGFTDTQYF.

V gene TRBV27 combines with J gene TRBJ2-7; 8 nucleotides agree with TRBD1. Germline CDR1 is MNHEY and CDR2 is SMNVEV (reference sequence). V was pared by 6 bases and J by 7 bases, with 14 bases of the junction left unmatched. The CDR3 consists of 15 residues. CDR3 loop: CASRRTGTPIWEQYF. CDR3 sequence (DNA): TGTGCCAGCAGGCGGACAGGGACCCCTATCTGGGAGCAGTACTTC.

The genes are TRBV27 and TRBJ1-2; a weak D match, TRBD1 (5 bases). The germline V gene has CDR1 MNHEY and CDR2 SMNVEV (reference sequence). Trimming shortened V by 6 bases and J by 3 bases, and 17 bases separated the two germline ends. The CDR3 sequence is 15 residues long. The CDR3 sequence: CASSHWGGEDYGYTF. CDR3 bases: TGTGCCAGCAGCCACTGGGGGGGGGAGGACTATGGCTACACCTTC.

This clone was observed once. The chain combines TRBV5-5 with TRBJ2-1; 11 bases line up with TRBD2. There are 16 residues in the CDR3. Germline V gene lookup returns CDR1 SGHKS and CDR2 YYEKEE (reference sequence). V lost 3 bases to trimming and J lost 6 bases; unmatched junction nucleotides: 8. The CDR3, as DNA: TGTGCCAGCAGCTACCTGGGACTAGCGGAGTCCAATGAGCAGTTCTTC. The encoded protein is CASSYLGLAESNEQFF. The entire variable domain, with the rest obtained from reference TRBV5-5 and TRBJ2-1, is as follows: DAGVTQSPTHLIKTRGQQVTLRCSPISGHKSVSWYQQVLGQGPQFIFQYYEKEERGRGNFPDRFSARQFPNYSSELNVNALLLGDSALYLCASSYLGLAESNEQFFGPGTRLTVL.